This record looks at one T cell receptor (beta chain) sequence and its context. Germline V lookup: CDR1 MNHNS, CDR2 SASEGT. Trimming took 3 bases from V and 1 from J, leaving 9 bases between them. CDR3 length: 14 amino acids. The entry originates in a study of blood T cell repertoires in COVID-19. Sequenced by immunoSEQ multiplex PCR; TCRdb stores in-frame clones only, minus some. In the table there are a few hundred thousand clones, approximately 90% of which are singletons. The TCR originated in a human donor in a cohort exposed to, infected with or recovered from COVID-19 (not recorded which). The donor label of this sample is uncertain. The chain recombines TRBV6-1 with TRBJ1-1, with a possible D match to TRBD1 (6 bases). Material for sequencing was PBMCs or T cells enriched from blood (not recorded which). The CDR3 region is CASSDQGSNTEAFF. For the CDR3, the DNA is TGTGCCAGCAGTGACCAGGGGTCGAACACTGAAGCTTTCTTT.